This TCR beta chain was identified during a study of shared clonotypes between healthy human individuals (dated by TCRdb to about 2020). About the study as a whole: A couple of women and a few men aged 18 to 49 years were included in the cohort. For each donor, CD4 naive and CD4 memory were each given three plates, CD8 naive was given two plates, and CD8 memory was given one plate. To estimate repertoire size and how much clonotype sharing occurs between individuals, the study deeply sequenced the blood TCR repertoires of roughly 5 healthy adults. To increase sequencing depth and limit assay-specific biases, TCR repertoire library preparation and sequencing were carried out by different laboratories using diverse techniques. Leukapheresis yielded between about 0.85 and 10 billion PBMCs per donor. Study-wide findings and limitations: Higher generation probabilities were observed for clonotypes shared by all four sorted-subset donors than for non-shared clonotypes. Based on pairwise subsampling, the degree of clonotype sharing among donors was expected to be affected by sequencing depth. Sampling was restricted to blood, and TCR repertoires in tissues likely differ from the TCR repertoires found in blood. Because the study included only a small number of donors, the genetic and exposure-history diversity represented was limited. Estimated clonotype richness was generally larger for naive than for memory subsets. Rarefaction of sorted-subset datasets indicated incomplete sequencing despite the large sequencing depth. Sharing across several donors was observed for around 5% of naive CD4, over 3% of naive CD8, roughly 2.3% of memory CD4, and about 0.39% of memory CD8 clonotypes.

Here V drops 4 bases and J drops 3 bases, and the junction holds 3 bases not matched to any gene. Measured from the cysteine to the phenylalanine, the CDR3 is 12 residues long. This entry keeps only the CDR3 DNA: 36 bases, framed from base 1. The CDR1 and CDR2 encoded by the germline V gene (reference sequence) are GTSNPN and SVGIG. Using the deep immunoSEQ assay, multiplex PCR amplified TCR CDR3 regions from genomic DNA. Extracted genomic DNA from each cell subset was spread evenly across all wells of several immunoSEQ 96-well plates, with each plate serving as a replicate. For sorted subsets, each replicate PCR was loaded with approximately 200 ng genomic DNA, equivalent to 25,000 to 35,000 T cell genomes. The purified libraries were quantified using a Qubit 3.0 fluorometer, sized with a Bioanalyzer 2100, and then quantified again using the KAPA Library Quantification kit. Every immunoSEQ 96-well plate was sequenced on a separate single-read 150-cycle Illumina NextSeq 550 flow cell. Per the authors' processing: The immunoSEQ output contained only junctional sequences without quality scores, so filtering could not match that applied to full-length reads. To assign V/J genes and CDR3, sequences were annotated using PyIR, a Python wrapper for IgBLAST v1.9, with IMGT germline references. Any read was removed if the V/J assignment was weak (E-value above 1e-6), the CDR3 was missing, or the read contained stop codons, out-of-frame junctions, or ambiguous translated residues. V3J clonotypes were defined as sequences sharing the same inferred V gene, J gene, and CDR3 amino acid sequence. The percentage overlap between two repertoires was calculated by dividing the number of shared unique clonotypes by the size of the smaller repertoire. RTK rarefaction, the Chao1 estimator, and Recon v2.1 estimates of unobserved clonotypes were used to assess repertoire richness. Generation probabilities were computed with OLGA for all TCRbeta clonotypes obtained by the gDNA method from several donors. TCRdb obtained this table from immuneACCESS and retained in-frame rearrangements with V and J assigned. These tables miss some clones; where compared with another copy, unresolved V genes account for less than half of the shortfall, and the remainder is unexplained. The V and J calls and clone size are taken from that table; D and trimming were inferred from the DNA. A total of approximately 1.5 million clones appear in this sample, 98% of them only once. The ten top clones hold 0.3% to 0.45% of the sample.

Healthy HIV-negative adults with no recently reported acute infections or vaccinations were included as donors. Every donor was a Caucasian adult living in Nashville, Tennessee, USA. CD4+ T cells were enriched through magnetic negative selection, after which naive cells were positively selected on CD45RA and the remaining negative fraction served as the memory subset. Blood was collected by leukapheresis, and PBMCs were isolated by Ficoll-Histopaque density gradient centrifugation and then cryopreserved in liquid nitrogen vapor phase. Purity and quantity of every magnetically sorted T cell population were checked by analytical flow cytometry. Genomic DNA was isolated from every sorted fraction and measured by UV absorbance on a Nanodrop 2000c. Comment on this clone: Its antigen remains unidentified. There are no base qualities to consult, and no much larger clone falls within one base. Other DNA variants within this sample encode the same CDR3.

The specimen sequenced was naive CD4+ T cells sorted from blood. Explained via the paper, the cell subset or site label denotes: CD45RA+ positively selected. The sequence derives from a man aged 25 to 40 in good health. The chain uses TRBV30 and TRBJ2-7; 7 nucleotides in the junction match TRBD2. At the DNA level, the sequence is TGTGCCTGGAATGGGGGGGGCTACGAGCAGTACTTC. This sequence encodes CAWNGGGYEQYF.